This TCR beta chain was profiled in a study of shared clonotypes between healthy human individuals. Trimming took 2 bases from V and 0 from J, leaving 20 bases between them. From germline, CDR1 is GTSNPN and CDR2 SVGIG (reference sequence). This CDR3 has 17 amino acids. TCRdb keeps only in-frame clones here, not all; method: immunoSEQ multiplex PCR. The repertoire includes a few million clones, roughly 93% of them detected once, and 0.39% sits in the top ten. The specimen sequenced was naive CD4+ T cells from PBMCs. Subset here: CD45RA+ positively selected. This rearrangement joins TRBV30 to TRBJ2-7; tentatively, D is TRBD1 (6 bases). This TCR derives from a young man in good health. Some clones in this sample may be carry-over from other donors' samples. CDR3 in DNA: TGTGCCTGGAGTATCGGGCCTGGGCAGGGGACCTCCTACGAGCAGTACTTC. Encoded protein: CAWSIGPGQGTSYEQYF.